This entry concerns a single TCR beta chain. This clonotype was counted only a few times. Its antigen target is currently unknown. No base qualities exist here, and no much larger clone lies one base off it. PBMCs were isolated by Ficoll-Paque density gradient centrifugation. These data are taken from a study of T-cell memory formation after mild COVID-19 (dated by TCRdb to 2020 to 2022). Describing the broader study: TCR sequence clusters from the two donors were found to be largely donor specific. In a couple of donors, T-cell clones that expanded and contracted after mild COVID-19 were followed by sequencing TCRalpha and TCRbeta repertoires longitudinally. The cohort was made up of two young adult volunteers, one female and one male, who were previously healthy.

V has 4 bases trimmed and J has 4 bases trimmed; junction bases matching no gene number 5. From its cysteine to its phenylalanine, the CDR3 spans 14 amino acids. Solely the CDR3 DNA is kept, with 42 bases framed from the first base. The germline V gene (reference sequence) yields SEHNR for CDR1 and FQNEAQ for CDR2. Beyond this particular receptor, the publication reports: Only a couple of mild cases were covered in the study, and larger cohorts including severe cases with pre-infection samples were considered necessary. Whether the second-wave clones peaking on day 37 were SARS-CoV-2 specific was not confirmed. From day 15 to 85, contracting clones showed balanced CD4/CD8 phenotypes, whereas a second wave of clones that expanded from day 15 to 37 leaned towards CD4+. Contracting CD4+ clones turned up mainly in the CM and EM memory subsets, whereas EMRA was where CD8+ clones were enriched. Some responding clones were found in pre-infection memory, which suggests that pre-existing cross-reactive memory T cells took part in the SARS-CoV-2 response.

The data were produced on an Illumina NovaSeq 6000. Using 5'RACE with constant-segment primers, TCRalpha and TCRbeta cDNA libraries were constructed, with sample barcodes and unique molecular identifiers added in the process. Trizol reagent was used to extract RNA from every sample. The libraries were amplified in two PCR steps, and the second step added a second sample barcode and Illumina TruSeq adapters. The libraries were sequenced on an Illumina NovaSeq using 2 x 150 bp paired-end reads. The study's processing was this. Demultiplexing of reads and collapsing into UMI-guided consensus sequences were performed with migec v1.2.7. Using mixcr v2.1.11, the UMI consensuses were aligned to TRA and TRB V and J templates and assembled into clonotypes. Clonotypes were classified as expanded or contracted when called significant by both edgeR and NoisET, with noise models trained on biological replicates. For edgeR calls, the cutoffs were a false discovery rate-adjusted p below 0.01 and a log2 fold-change threshold of 1. As an exploratory analysis of dynamics, max-normalized trajectories of the 1000 most abundant clonotypes were examined by PCA with hierarchical clustering. Separately sequenced CD4+ and CD8+ repertoires were used to assign the CD4 or CD8 phenotype of responding clones. The public sequencing data were trimmed at Q25 with fastp and processed into clonotypes with MiXCR by TCRdb, which kept only in-frame beta chains. For every CDR3 protein sequence, its rows merge into one entry that carries the most common genes and DNA. These V and J calls derive from TCRdb rather than the authors' analysis. Here the sample has roughly 100,000 distinct CDR3 sequences; about an eighth occur a single time. Under 30% of the sample is taken by the ten largest.

This TCR was sampled from an adult woman who had mild COVID-19 (a few samples of this study predate the infection). The sample titles of this study are shuffled in the database, so cell type and time point are left out; the donor was told from shared clones. In this chain, TRBV7-9 is recombined with TRBJ1-1; 8 central nucleotides agree with TRBD1. The source material was PBMCs or a T cell subset sorted from them (not recorded which). The nucleotides are TGTGCCAGCAGCTACCCGACAGGGGTCACTGAAGCTTTCTTT. Its translation is CASSYPTGVTEAFF.